This TCR beta chain stems from a study of Ad26.COV2.S vaccination and SARS-CoV-2 variants. Across the study: Once or twice, 56 days apart, Ad26.COV2.S was delivered intramuscularly. Study-wide points: Spike-specific TCR breadth in vaccine recipients exceeded that seen in placebo recipients. Vaccine and placebo recipients had similar non-spike TCR breadth.

This table comes from immunoSEQ multiplex PCR, and its TCRdb copy is limited to in-frame clones, with some not included. Of 350,000 to 400,000 clones listed, less than 90% are singletons. Treatment defined: about 20 received Ad26.COV2.S at low or high dose, single or two shots; about 5 received placebo; per-sample allocation not given. On day 63 after the first injection, vaccine and placebo recipients gave samples. Trimming cost V 10 bases and J 13 bases, with 17 bases left between them. CDR1 and CDR2 from the germline V gene are SEHNR and FQNEAQ (reference sequence). The CDR3 runs 12 residues. Comments on this clone: Its antigen remains unidentified.

The sample here was peripheral blood, taken in a trial of Ad26.COV2.S vaccine versus placebo. The source of this sequence is a person between 18 and 65 years old who received the Ad26.COV2.S COVID-19 vaccine or a placebo. The chain is built from TRBV7-9 and TRBJ1-6; D unresolved. CDR3 loop: CATGEGVVPLHF. As DNA, the CDR3 is TGTGCCACCGGGGAGGGTGTCGTCCCCCTCCACTTT. The full variable domain, its missing parts supplied by reference TRBV7-9 and TRBJ1-6, is DTGVSQNPRHKITKRGQNVTFRCDPISEHNRLYWYRQTLGQGPEFLTYFQNEAQLEKSRLLSDRFSAERPKGSFSTLEIQRTEQGDSAMYLCATGEGVVPLHFGNGTRLTVT.